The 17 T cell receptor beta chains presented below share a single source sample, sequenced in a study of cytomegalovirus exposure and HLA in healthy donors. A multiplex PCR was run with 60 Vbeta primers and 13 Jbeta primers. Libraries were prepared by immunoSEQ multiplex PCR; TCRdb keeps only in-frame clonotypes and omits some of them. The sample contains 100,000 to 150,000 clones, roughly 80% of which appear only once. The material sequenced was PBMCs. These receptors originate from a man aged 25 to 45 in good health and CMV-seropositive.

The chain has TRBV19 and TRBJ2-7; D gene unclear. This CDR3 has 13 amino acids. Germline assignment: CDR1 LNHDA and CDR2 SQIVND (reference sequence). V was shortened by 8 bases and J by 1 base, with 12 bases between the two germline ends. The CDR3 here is CASARPGSYEQYF. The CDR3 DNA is TGTGCCAGTGCCCGACCCGGGTCCTACGAGCAGTACTTC.

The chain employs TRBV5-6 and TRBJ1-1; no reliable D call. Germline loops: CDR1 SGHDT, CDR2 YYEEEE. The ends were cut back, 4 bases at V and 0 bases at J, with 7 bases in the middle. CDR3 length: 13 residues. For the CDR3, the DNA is TGTGCCAGCAGCAACGGTATGAACACTGAAGCTTTCTTT. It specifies CASSNGMNTEAFF.

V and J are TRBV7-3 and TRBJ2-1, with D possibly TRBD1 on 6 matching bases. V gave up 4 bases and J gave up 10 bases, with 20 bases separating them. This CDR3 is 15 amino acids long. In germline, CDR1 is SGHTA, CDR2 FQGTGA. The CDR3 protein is CASSSQPGHSSEQFF. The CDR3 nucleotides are TGTGCCAGCAGCTCCCAGCCGGGACACTCGAGCGAGCAGTTCTTC.

In DNA, the CDR3 is TGTGCCAGTAGTATGAGGGACAGGGCGCAGTTCTTC. Translated: CASSMRDRAQFF. The chain has TRBV19 and TRBJ2-1, with 9 bases matching TRBD1. This CDR3 spans 12 amino acids. J gave up 12 bases and V 3 bases, and 3 bases lay outside the gene matches. Germline V lookup: CDR1 LNHDA, CDR2 SQIVND (reference sequence).

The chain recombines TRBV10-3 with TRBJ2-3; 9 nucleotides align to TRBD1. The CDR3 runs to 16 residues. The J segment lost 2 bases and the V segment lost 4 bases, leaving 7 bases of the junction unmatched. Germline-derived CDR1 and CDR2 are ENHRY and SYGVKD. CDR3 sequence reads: CAISGGQGALTDTQYF. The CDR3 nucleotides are TGTGCCATCAGTGGGGGACAGGGCGCGCTCACAGATACGCAGTATTTT.

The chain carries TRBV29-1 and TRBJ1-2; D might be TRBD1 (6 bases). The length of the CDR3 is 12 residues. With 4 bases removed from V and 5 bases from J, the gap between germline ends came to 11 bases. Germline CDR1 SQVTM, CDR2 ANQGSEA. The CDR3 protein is CSVVGQGYGYTF. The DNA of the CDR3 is TGCAGCGTTGTTGGGCAGGGGTATGGCTACACCTTC. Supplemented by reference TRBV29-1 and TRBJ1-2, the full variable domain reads SAVISQKPSRDICQRGTSLTIQCQVDSQVTMMFWYRQQPGQSLTLIATANQGSEATYESGFVIDKFPISRPNLTFSTLTVSNMSPEDSSIYLCSVVGQGYGYTFGSGTRLTVV.

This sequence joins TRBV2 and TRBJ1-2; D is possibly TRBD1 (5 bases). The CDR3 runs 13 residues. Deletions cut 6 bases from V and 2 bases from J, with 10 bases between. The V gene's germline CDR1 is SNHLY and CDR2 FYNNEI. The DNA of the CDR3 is TGTGCCAGCAGCGCCGACAGCAACTATGGCTACACCTTC. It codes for CASSADSNYGYTF.

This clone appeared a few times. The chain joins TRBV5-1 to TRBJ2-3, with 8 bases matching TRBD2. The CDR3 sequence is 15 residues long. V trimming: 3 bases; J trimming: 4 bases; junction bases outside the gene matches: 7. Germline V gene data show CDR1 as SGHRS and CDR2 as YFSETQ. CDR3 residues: CASSSLAAVSDTQYF. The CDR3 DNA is TGCGCCAGCAGCTCACTAGCGGCCGTGTCAGATACGCAGTATTTT.

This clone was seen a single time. The CDR3 reads CASSPRRPVGSYTF. CDR3 nucleotide sequence: TGTGCCAGCAGCCCCCGGAGGCCAGTGGGGAGCTACACCTTC. The chain carries TRBV11-2 and TRBJ1-2; D uncertain. V was trimmed by 5 bases and J by 9 bases, leaving 19 bases between them. CDR1 SGHAT and CDR2 FQNNGV come from the germline V gene. The CDR3 has 14 amino acids. The full variable domain, completed using reference TRBV11-2 and TRBJ1-2, is EAGVAQSPRYKIIEKRQSVAFWCNPISGHATLYWYQQILGQGPKLLIQFQNNGVVDDSQLPKDRFSAERLKGVDSTLKIQPAKLEDSAVYLCASSPRRPVGSYTFGSGTRLTVV.

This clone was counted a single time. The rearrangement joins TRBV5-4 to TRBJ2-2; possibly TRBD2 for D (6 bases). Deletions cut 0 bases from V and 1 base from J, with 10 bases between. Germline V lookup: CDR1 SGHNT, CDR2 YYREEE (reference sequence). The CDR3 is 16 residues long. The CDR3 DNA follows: TGTGCCAGCAGCTTGGATGGGGGGAGGAACACCGGGGAGCTGTTTTTT. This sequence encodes CASSLDGGRNTGELFF.

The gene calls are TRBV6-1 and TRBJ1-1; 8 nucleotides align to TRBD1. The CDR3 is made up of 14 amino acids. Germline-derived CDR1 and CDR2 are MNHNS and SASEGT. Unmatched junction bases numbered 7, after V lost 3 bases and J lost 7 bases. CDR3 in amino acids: CASSDRQGAGEAFF. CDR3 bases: TGTGCCAGCAGTGACCGGCAGGGGGCGGGTGAAGCTTTCTTT.

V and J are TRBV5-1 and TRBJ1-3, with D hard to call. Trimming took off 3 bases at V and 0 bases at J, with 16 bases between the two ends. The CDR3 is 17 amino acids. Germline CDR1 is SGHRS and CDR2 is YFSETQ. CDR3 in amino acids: CASSSGVQIPSGNTIYF. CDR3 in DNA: TGCGCCAGCAGCTCCGGGGTACAAATCCCCTCTGGAAACACCATATATTTT.

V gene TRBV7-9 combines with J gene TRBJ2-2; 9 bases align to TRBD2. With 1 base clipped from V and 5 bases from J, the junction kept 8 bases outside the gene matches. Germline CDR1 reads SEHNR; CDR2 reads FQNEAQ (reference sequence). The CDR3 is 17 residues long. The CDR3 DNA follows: TGTGCCAGCAGCTTAGGCCCGGCTAGCGGGGAGACCGGGGAGCTGTTTTTT. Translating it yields CASSLGPASGETGELFF.

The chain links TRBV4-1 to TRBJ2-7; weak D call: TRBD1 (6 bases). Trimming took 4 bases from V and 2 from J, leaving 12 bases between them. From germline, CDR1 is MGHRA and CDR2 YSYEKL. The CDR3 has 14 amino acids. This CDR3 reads CASSRTEYTYEQYF. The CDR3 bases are TGCGCCAGCAGCCGGACAGAATATACCTACGAGCAGTACTTC.

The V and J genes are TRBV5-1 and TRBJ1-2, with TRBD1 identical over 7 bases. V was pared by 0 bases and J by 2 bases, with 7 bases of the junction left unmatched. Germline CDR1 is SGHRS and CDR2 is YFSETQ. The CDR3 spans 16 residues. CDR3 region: CASSLGQEGQNYGYTF. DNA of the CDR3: TGCGCCAGCAGCTTGGGGCAAGAGGGACAGAACTATGGCTACACCTTC. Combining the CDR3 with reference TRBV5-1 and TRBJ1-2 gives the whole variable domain KAGVTQTPRYLIKTRGQQVTLSCSPISGHRSVSWYQQTPGQGLQFLFEYFSETQRNKGNFPGRFSGRQFSNSRSEMNVSTLELGDSALYLCASSLGQEGQNYGYTFGSGTRLTVV.

The CDR3 region is CASSPSQGENTEAFF. The DNA of the CDR3 is TGTGCCAGCTCACCCAGCCAGGGGGAAAACACTGAAGCTTTCTTT. The chain joins TRBV25-1 to TRBJ1-1; 7 bases are a match to TRBD1. Per the germline V gene, CDR1 is MGHDK and CDR2 is SYGVNS. V lost 8 bases and J lost 2; bases outside the gene matches: 11. This CDR3 is built from 15 residues.

In nucleotides, the CDR3 is TGTGCCAGCAGCTTAGGGCGGGGGGTTATCCAAGAGACCCAGTACTTC. Protein sequence: CASSLGRGVIQETQYF. V gene TRBV7-3 combines with J gene TRBJ2-5, with 8 bases aligning to TRBD2. The CDR3 totals 16 residues. J lost 1 base, V lost 2 bases, and 6 bases had no gene match. The germline CDR1 and CDR2 sequences are SGHTA and FQGTGA.